This T cell receptor (beta chain) came from a study of blood T cell repertoires in COVID-19. Study details: Acute and convalescent COVID-19 samples came from the United States, Italy and Spain. T cells, B-cell-depleted T cells, or PBMCs provided the cDNA or gDNA that served as material.

The Seattle patients, enrolled during active infection, were followed longitudinally. Germline V gene sequence: CDR1 SNHLY, CDR2 FYNNEI. V lost 5 bases and J 2 bases, leaving 10 bases between the germline ends. This CDR3 is 14 amino acids long. In the authors' workflow: It was from reference gene primer amplification that nucleated cell counts were estimated. Profiled with immunoSEQ multiplex PCR; TCRdb holds only in-frame clones, not every one. From that table come the V and J calls and clone size; the DNA was used to work out D and trimming. The sample holds about 170,000 clones, 85% to 90% seen once.

The rearrangement joins TRBV2 to TRBJ2-1; the D is unclear. The source material was peripheral blood. This clonotype originated in a woman aged 55-75 years with COVID-19, enrolled during active disease. The CDR3 protein is CASSRLSTYNEQFF. CDR3 DNA sequence: TGTGCCAGCAGTAGGCTTAGCACCTACAATGAGCAGTTCTTC.